Below, 31 T cell receptor beta chains from the same sample are listed, as sequenced in a study of blood T cell repertoires in COVID-19. Assay used: immunoSEQ multiplex PCR; TCRdb lists only in-frame clones, some missing. This table holds 250,000 or so clones, roughly 90% found once. The source material was peripheral blood. Every receptor here comes from a man aged 30 to 39 with active or convalescent COVID-19.

V is TRBV19 and J is TRBJ1-2; 11 bases match TRBD1. The CDR3 sequence is 17 residues long. The germline gives CDR1 LNHDA, CDR2 SQIVND (reference sequence). V was pared by 3 bases and J by 4 bases, with 10 bases of the junction left unmatched. CDR3: CASSIGQTGTGGYGYTF. CDR3 DNA: TGTGCCAGTAGTATCGGCCAAACCGGGACAGGGGGCTATGGCTACACCTTC.

This chain links TRBV3-1 (or the pseudogene TRBV3-2) with TRBJ1-6, with TRBD1 as a possible D gene (5 bases). CDR1 is LGHDT, CDR2 YNNKEL, per germline (reference sequence). V lost 0 bases and J 9 bases, leaving 12 bases between the germline ends. The CDR3 is made up of 15 amino acids. CDR3 sequence: CASSQEKEGFSPLHF. In nucleotides, the CDR3 is TGTGCCAGCAGCCAAGAAAAGGAGGGGTTTTCACCCCTCCACTTT.

This rearrangement joins TRBV19 to TRBJ1-2, with 10 bases fitting TRBD1. The CDR3 spans 14 residues. CDR1 is LNHDA, CDR2 SQIVND, per germline (reference sequence). The V gene end was trimmed by 6 bases and the J gene end by 4 bases; junction bases not matched to a gene: 5. This CDR3 is CASRQDRGTYGYTF. Here the CDR3 DNA reads TGTGCCAGTAGACAGGACAGGGGGACCTATGGCTACACCTTC. Supplemented by reference TRBV19 and TRBJ1-2, the full variable domain reads DGGITQSPKYLFRKEGQNVTLSCEQNLNHDAMYWYRQDPGQGLRLIYYSQIVNDFQKGDIAEGYSVSREKKESFPLTVTSAQKNPTAFYLCASRQDRGTYGYTFGSGTRLTVV.

The gene calls are TRBV19 and TRBJ1-5, with TRBD1 as a possible D gene (6 bases). CDR3 length: 15 amino acids. Germline-derived CDR1 and CDR2 are LNHDA and SQIVND (reference sequence). V was pared by 6 bases and J by 2 bases, with 14 bases between. For the CDR3, the DNA is TGTGCCAGTAGCACCACAGGGAATGGCAATCAGCCCCAGCATTTT. Its protein product is CASSTTGNGNQPQHF.

The rearrangement links TRBV4-2 to TRBJ2-7; 15 bases are a match to TRBD2. V shed 4 bases and J 9 bases; nucleotides not matched to a gene: 7. The length of the CDR3 is 15 residues. CDR1 is LGHNA and CDR2 is YNFKEQ in the germline V gene. The CDR3 region has the DNA TGTGCCAGCAGCCCGGGACTAGCGGGGGGATATGGGCAGTACTTC. This translates into CASSPGLAGGYGQYF.

This sequence joins TRBV19 and TRBJ2-6; possible D gene TRBD1, 6 bases. V lost 7 bases and J lost 3, with 16 bases in between. Germline CDR1 reads LNHDA; CDR2 reads SQIVND (reference sequence). This CDR3 comprises 16 residues. The CDR3 nucleotides read TGTGCCAGTAACCAACAGGGAGCGGATGGGGCCAACGTCCTGACTTTC. Its protein is CASNQQGADGANVLTF.

The V gene is TRBV5-1, the J gene TRBJ2-7, with D unresolved. This CDR3 has 16 residues. Germline CDR1 and CDR2: SGHRS and YFSETQ. V was cut by 0 bases and J by 1 base, with 14 bases left in between. Written as DNA, the CDR3 is TGCGCCAGCAGCTTGGATAGTCGTTCAGGATCCTACGAGCAGTACTTC. Translating it yields CASSLDSRSGSYEQYF.

The genes are TRBV2 and TRBJ1-5; tentatively, D is TRBD1 (6 bases). Germline V gene sequence: CDR1 SNHLY, CDR2 FYNNEI. The V end was cut by 8 bases, the J end by 0 bases, with 14 bases between. The CDR3 sequence is 15 residues long. The CDR3 region has the DNA TGTGCCAGCGGACGACAGGCGAATAGCAATCAGCCCCAGCATTTT. Protein product: CASGRQANSNQPQHF. The variable domain in full, completed from reference TRBV2 and TRBJ1-5, reads EPEVTQTPSHQVTQMGQEVILRCVPISNHLYFYWYRQILGQKVEFLVSFYNNEISEKSEIFDDQFSVERPDGSNFTLKIRSTKLEDSAMYFCASGRQANSNQPQHFGDGTRLSIL.

This chain uses TRBV21-1 with TRBJ2-5; TRBD2 is the table's D call and was not checked against the DNA. TRBV21-1 represents a pseudogene. This CDR3 is built from 10 residues. The CDR3 region is CASSWGAQYF. The CDR3 region has the DNA TGTGCCAGCAGCTGGGGGGCCCAGTACTTC.

The rearrangement links TRBV2 to TRBJ2-5; 8 nucleotides align to TRBD2. J gave up 5 bases and V 8 bases, and 10 bases lay outside the gene matches. CDR3 length: 14 amino acids. Germline lookup yields CDR1 SNHLY and CDR2 FYNNEI. The CDR3, as DNA: TGTGCCAGCGGGTACGGGGGGGGTGCTGAGACCCAGTACTTC. Encoded protein: CASGYGGGAETQYF.

The J gene is TRBJ2-2, the V gene TRBV28, with a possible D match to TRBD1 (5 bases). The V and J ends lost 7 bases and 8 bases respectively, with 11 bases between them. Germline V CDR1 and CDR2: MDHEN, SYDVKM. The CDR3 runs 12 residues. CDR3 sequence: CASKRGTGELFF. CDR3 in DNA: TGTGCCAGCAAAAGGGGCACGGGGGAGCTGTTTTTT.

DNA of the CDR3: TGTGCTAGTGGTTTTTCGCCGGTCGGGCTAGCGGGGGGGTTTTTAGAGACCCAGTACTTC. Residues: CASGFSPVGLAGGFLETQYF. This chain uses TRBV12-5 with TRBJ2-5; 12 bases map to TRBD2. This CDR3 is built from 20 residues. Germline V lookup: CDR1 LGHNT, CDR2 FRNRAP. Trimming at V came to 3 bases and at J to 4 bases, leaving 18 bases not matched to a gene.

The CDR3 spells CASSEQRVGIATTTQYF. The CDR3 bases are TGTGCCAGCAGTGAACAACGGGTGGGCATAGCGACGACTACGCAGTATTTT. The V and J genes are TRBV2 and TRBJ2-3; tentative D call: TRBD2 (5 bases). Germline V gives CDR1 SNHLY, CDR2 FYNNEI. V lost 2 bases and J lost 8, with 23 bases in between. The CDR3 length is 17 residues. The whole variable domain, filled in from reference TRBV2 and TRBJ2-3, reads EPEVTQTPSHQVTQMGQEVILRCVPISNHLYFYWYRQILGQKVEFLVSFYNNEISEKSEIFDDQFSVERPDGSNFTLKIRSTKLEDSAMYFCASSEQRVGIATTTQYFGPGTRLTVL.

This clone appeared a single time. This chain joins TRBV7-7 and TRBJ2-1; 8 bases match TRBD2. Germline V gives CDR1 SSHAT, CDR2 FNYEAQ (reference sequence). Germline trimming cut 5 bases from V and 4 bases from J; bases unmatched to any gene: 7. This CDR3 is built from 15 residues. The chain's CDR3 is CASSLDGGGYNEQFF. As DNA, the CDR3 is TGTGCCAGCAGCCTGGACGGGGGGGGATACAATGAGCAGTTCTTC.

V and J are TRBV2 and TRBJ2-2; 7 bases are a match to TRBD1. CDR1 is SNHLY and CDR2 is FYNNEI in the germline V gene. With 4 bases clipped from V and 7 bases from J, the junction kept 9 bases outside the gene matches. The CDR3 has 15 residues. The chain's CDR3 is CASSVGGQELGELFF. The DNA of the CDR3 is TGTGCCAGCAGTGTAGGTGGACAGGAGCTCGGGGAGCTGTTTTTT.

The chain is built from TRBV20-1 and TRBJ1-2; tentatively, D is TRBD1 (5 bases). Germline V gives CDR1 DFQATT, CDR2 SNEGSKA (reference sequence). The CDR3 totals 17 residues. V was shortened by 3 bases and J by 1 base, with 21 bases between the two germline ends. The CDR3 coding sequence is TGCAGTGCTAGTGTAAGGGGAAGATTTTCTCTTAACTATGGCTACACCTTC. Its protein is CSASVRGRFSLNYGYTF.

The chain combines TRBV30 with TRBJ1-5, with 7 bases matching TRBD1. V shed 3 bases and J 6 bases; nucleotides not matched to a gene: 2. Germline CDR1 and CDR2: GTSNPN and SVGIG (reference sequence). The CDR3 extends over 12 amino acids. CDR3: CAWSRTGQPQHF. CDR3 nucleotide sequence: TGTGCCTGGAGCAGGACAGGTCAGCCCCAGCATTTT.

V gene TRBV6-5 combines with J gene TRBJ2-7; TRBD1 aligns across 7 bases. The V gene's germline CDR1 is MNHEY and CDR2 SVGAGI. Unmatched junction bases numbered 4, after V lost 4 bases and J lost 7 bases. This CDR3 contains 12 residues. The CDR3 loop is CASSSGQEEQYF. The CDR3 bases are TGTGCCAGCAGTTCAGGACAGGAAGAGCAGTACTTC.

The J gene is TRBJ1-2, the V gene TRBV6-6; D is perhaps TRBD1 (6 bases). Germline V gives CDR1 MNHNY, CDR2 SVGAGI (reference sequence). The ends were cut back, 4 bases at V and 8 bases at J, with 8 bases in the middle. This CDR3 comprises 11 residues. As DNA, the CDR3 is TGTGCCAGCAGTTCAGGGGAAGGCTACACCTTC. Translated, it gives CASSSGEGYTF.

This clone was found once. The chain recombines TRBV4-3 with TRBJ2-1, with D tentatively TRBD1 (6 bases). The CDR3 is 15 amino acids. Germline V gene lookup returns CDR1 LGHNA and CDR2 YSLEER. Trimming pared 4 bases from V and 7 bases from J, leaving 17 bases between. The CDR3 bases are TGCGCCAGCAGCCTATTACAGGGCCCATCGAATGAGCAGTTCTTC. Protein: CASSLLQGPSNEQFF.

This clone was seen a handful of times. V is TRBV2 and J is TRBJ1-2, with D possibly matching TRBD1 (5 bases). The CDR3 consists of 15 residues. The ends were cut back, 8 bases at V and 4 bases at J, with 20 bases in the middle. Looked up from germline, CDR1 is SNHLY and CDR2 is FYNNEI. CDR3 DNA sequence: TGTGCCAGCCCAACCTCACAGGCTCAAAGCTATGGCTACACCTTC. It specifies CASPTSQAQSYGYTF.

The chain is built from TRBV28 and TRBJ1-5; 8 bases match TRBD1. CDR3 length: 16 amino acids. Trimming cost V 6 bases and J 3 bases; bases outside gene matches: 10. Germline CDR1 MDHEN, CDR2 SYDVKM. The CDR3 DNA sequence: TGTGCCAGCAGCACCGGGGCAGGGGGCTTCAATCAGCCCCAGCATTTT. Amino acid sequence: CASSTGAGGFNQPQHF.

This rearrangement joins TRBV29-1 to TRBJ1-1, with D perhaps TRBD1 (5 bases). Germline V gives CDR1 SQVTM, CDR2 ANQGSEA. V was trimmed by 8 bases and J by 5 bases, leaving 21 bases between them. This CDR3 spans 14 amino acids. CDR3 nucleotides: TGCAGCATCCGAATAGCGGCCGGGGGAACTGAAGCTTTCTTT. Its protein product is CSIRIAAGGTEAFF.

V usage is TRBV9 and J usage is TRBJ1-1, with TRBD1 identical over 12 bases. The J segment lost 5 bases and the V segment lost 2 bases, leaving 10 bases of the junction unmatched. CDR1 and CDR2 (germline): SGDLS, YYNGEE. The CDR3 has 17 amino acids. CDR3 residues: CASSVWGDRGRETEAFF. In DNA, the CDR3 is TGTGCCAGCAGCGTCTGGGGGGACAGGGGGCGCGAAACTGAAGCTTTCTTT.

This clone was counted once. The genes are TRBV4-3 and TRBJ2-7; D call uncertain. Germline CDR1 reads LGHNA; CDR2 reads YSLEER. This CDR3 is 15 amino acids long. Between the trimmed V and J ends, which lost 0 bases and 2 bases, there was a span of 11 bases. CDR3 protein: CASSQDRTVTYEQYF. The CDR3 nucleotides read TGCGCCAGCAGCCAAGATCGAACAGTAACCTACGAGCAGTACTTC.

J is TRBJ1-2 and V is TRBV9; D not certain. In germline, CDR1 is SGDLS, CDR2 YYNGEE. The CDR3 length is 16 residues. V gave up 0 bases and J gave up 9 bases, with 21 bases separating them. Written as DNA, the CDR3 is TGTGCCAGCAGCGTAGCCATTGCGGCCTATGATCCGAGCTACACCTTC. The encoded protein is CASSVAIAAYDPSYTF.

The chain employs TRBV3-1 (or the pseudogene TRBV3-2) and TRBJ1-6, with D possibly matching TRBD1 (5 bases). CDR3 length: 13 amino acids. CDR1 is LGHDT and CDR2 is YNNKEL in the germline V gene (reference sequence). Between the trimmed V and J ends, which lost 9 bases and 8 bases, there was a span of 14 bases. CDR3 amino acids: CASSGTEDSPLHF. The CDR3, as DNA: TGTGCCAGTTCCGGGACTGAGGATTCACCCCTCCACTTT.

The rearrangement joins TRBV7-3 to TRBJ2-1; TRBD2 aligns across 10 bases. The CDR3 contains 14 residues. With 5 bases clipped from V and 3 bases from J, the junction kept 1 base outside the gene matches. Germline values: CDR1 SGHTA, CDR2 FQGTGA. CDR3 protein: CASSRTSGYNEQFF. CDR3 nucleotides: TGTGCCAGCAGCCGGACTAGCGGCTACAATGAGCAGTTCTTC.

The V call is TRBV18, the J call TRBJ2-7; no definite D call. The CDR3 sequence is 12 residues long. V lost 3 bases and J lost 6, with 9 bases in between. Germline V gene data show CDR1 as KGHSH and CDR2 as LQKENI. CDR3 nucleotides: TGTGCCAGCTCACCCCCATCGGGCGAGCAGTACTTC. Its protein product is CASSPPSGEQYF.

This rearrangement joins TRBV6-5 to TRBJ2-7, with 8 bases aligning to TRBD1. The CDR3 length is 13 residues. V trimming: 8 bases; J trimming: 2 bases; junction bases outside the gene matches: 5. Germline V gene data show CDR1 as MNHEY and CDR2 as SVGAGI. The CDR3 DNA sequence: TGTGCCAGCGTAACAGGGGGGCCCTACGAGCAGTACTTC. Encoded protein: CASVTGGPYEQYF.

This chain links TRBV6-5 with TRBJ1-5; no clear D gene. The V gene's germline CDR1 is MNHEY and CDR2 SVGAGI. V lost 6 bases and J 3 bases, leaving 9 bases between the germline ends. CDR3 length equals 13 residues. The CDR3 coding sequence is TGTGCCAGCAGCGTAGAATACAATCAGCCCCAGCATTTT. Its translation: CASSVEYNQPQHF.